This T cell receptor (beta chain) derives from a study of blood T cells in healthy people across ages. A J-beta primer mix and a sample-barcoded 5' primer were used in a second PCR of about 7 to 12 cycles. Per-sample output comprised a minimum of 3 million paired-end reads containing CDR3. TCRdb re-called the 5' RACE reads with MiXCR, one entry per CDR3 protein. This table has around 1,000,000 distinct CDR3 sequences, under 40% appearing once. CDR3 length: 14 amino acids. Trimming removed 5 bases at V and 8 bases at J, with 18 bases between. Germline CDR1 reads DFQATT; CDR2 reads SNEGSKA (reference sequence).

The TCR sequence derives from a man aged 18 to 35 in good health. The chain is built from TRBV20-1 and TRBJ1-4; maybe TRBD1 (5 bases). Sample: blood. CDR3 loop: CSAYHGTGGEKLFF. Written as DNA, the CDR3 is TGCAGTGCTTACCACGGGACGGGTGGGGAAAAACTGTTTTTT.